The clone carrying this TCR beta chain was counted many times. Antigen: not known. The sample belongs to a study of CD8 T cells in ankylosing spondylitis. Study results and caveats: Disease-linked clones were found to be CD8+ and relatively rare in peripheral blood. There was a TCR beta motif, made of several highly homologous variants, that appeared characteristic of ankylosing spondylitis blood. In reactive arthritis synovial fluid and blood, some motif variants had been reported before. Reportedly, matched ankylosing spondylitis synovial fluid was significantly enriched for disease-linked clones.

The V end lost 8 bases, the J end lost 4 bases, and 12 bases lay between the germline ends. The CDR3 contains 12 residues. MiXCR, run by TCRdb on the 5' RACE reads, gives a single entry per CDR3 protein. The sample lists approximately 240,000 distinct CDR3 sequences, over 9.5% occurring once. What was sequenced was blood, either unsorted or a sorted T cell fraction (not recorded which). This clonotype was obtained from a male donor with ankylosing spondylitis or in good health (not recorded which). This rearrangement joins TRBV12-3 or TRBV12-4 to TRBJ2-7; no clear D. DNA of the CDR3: TGTGCCAGCTCCCCTGGGCCTTACGAGCAGTACTTC. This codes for CASSPGPYEQYF.